These T cell receptor beta chains were read from a single sample in a study of shared clonotypes between healthy human individuals. Method: immunoSEQ multiplex PCR; TCRdb's copy keeps in-frame clones and lacks some. This table has 1,500,000 or so clones, approximately 98.5% appearing once. What was sequenced was naive CD4+ T cells sorted from blood. These receptors all stem from a man younger than 45 in good health. The CDR3 runs from the conserved cysteine through the conserved F or W. The order of the fields is D gene, J gene, V gene, clone size, CDR3 protein, CDR3 DNA. The D gene is left open where the match is weak. Size is omitted from some rows. Given values are once, few, many or a class for expanded clones.

d_call: -
j_call: TRBJ1-1
v_call: TRBV29-1
clone_size: once
cdr3_aa: CSAFKQEGTEAFF
cdr3_nt: TGCAGCGCTTTCAAACAGGAGGGGACTGAAGCTTTCTTT

d_call: -
j_call: TRBJ2-3
v_call: TRBV5-1
clone_size: -
cdr3_aa: CASSLIGGTDTQYF
cdr3_nt: TGCGCCAGCAGCTTGATTGGAGGAACAGATACGCAGTATTTT

d_call: TRBD2
j_call: TRBJ2-1
v_call: TRBV2
clone_size: -
cdr3_aa: CASSLGLAGDRNEQFF
cdr3_nt: TGTGCCAGCAGCCTCGGACTAGCGGGAGATCGCAATGAGCAGTTCTTC

d_call: -
j_call: TRBJ2-1
v_call: TRBV5-1
clone_size: -
cdr3_aa: CASSSGRGYNEQFF
cdr3_nt: TGCGCCAGCAGCTCCGGACGGGGATACAATGAGCAGTTCTTC

d_call: -
j_call: TRBJ2-6
v_call: TRBV5-4
clone_size: once
cdr3_aa: CASSLTANGANVLTF
cdr3_nt: TGTGCCAGCAGCTTGACGGCGAATGGGGCCAACGTCCTGACTTTC

d_call: -
j_call: TRBJ2-3
v_call: TRBV19
clone_size: -
cdr3_aa: CASSVGTLRDTQYF
cdr3_nt: TGTGCCAGTAGTGTAGGGACCCTCCGCGATACGCAGTATTTT

d_call: TRBD2
j_call: TRBJ2-3
v_call: TRBV5-1
clone_size: once
cdr3_aa: CASSVDSSGIGSDTQYF
cdr3_nt: TGCGCCAGCAGCGTCGACAGTAGCGGGATAGGCTCAGATACGCAGTATTTT

d_call: TRBD1
j_call: TRBJ1-1
v_call: TRBV12-5
clone_size: -
cdr3_aa: CASVFTGGTEAFF
cdr3_nt: TGTGCTAGTGTATTTACAGGGGGCACTGAAGCTTTCTTT

d_call: TRBD2
j_call: TRBJ2-1
v_call: TRBV7-3
clone_size: -
cdr3_aa: CASSRLAGGHNEQFF
cdr3_nt: TGTGCCAGCAGCCGCCTAGCGGGAGGACACAATGAGCAGTTCTTC

d_call: -
j_call: TRBJ1-5
v_call: TRBV6-6
clone_size: -
cdr3_aa: CASSYSRAGLNQPQHF
cdr3_nt: TGTGCCAGCAGTTACTCGAGGGCAGGCCTTAATCAGCCCCAGCATTTT

d_call: TRBD1
j_call: TRBJ1-2
v_call: TRBV4-3
clone_size: -
cdr3_aa: CASSHGTGWELYGYTF
cdr3_nt: TGCGCCAGCAGCCACGGGACAGGCTGGGAACTCTATGGCTACACCTTC

d_call: TRBD2
j_call: TRBJ2-7
v_call: TRBV30
clone_size: -
cdr3_aa: CAWRKVGDYPPYEQYF
cdr3_nt: TGTGCCTGGAGGAAGGTAGGGGACTATCCCCCCTACGAGCAGTACTTC

d_call: -
j_call: TRBJ2-7
v_call: TRBV5-1
clone_size: -
cdr3_aa: CASSLRGTGDSLF
cdr3_nt: TGCGCCAGCAGCTTGCGTGGCACGGGGGACAGCTTGTTC

d_call: -
j_call: TRBJ2-5
v_call: TRBV6-6
clone_size: -
cdr3_aa: CASSWDLFQETQYF
cdr3_nt: TGTGCCAGCAGTTGGGATCTTTTCCAAGAGACCCAGTACTTC

d_call: -
j_call: TRBJ2-3
v_call: TRBV5-1
clone_size: -
cdr3_aa: CASSIMSDTQYF
cdr3_nt: TGCGCCAGCAGCATAATGTCAGATACGCAGTATTTT

d_call: TRBD2
j_call: TRBJ2-3
v_call: TRBV7-9
clone_size: -
cdr3_aa: CASSSRLAGVPDTQYF
cdr3_nt: TGTGCCAGCAGCTCAAGACTAGCGGGAGTGCCAGATACGCAGTATTTT

d_call: -
j_call: TRBJ2-2
v_call: TRBV18
clone_size: -
cdr3_aa: CASSPQGSNTGELFF
cdr3_nt: TGTGCCAGCTCACCTCAGGGGTCGAACACCGGGGAGCTGTTTTTT